Listed below are T cell receptor beta chains from one sample, sequenced in a study of blood T cell repertoires in COVID-19. Only in-frame clones appear in the TCRdb table, and some are missing; sequencing was by immunoSEQ multiplex PCR. This table has 150,000 to 200,000 clones, approximately 80% appearing once. Sequencing input: peripheral blood. Source of these receptors: a human donor in a cohort sampled during active COVID-19. Both conserved end residues are part of each CDR3. D genes are given only for firm matches. Rows give clone size only sometimes, using once, few, many, or a class for an expanded clone.

J: TRBJ1-2
V: TRBV10-3
size: NA
D: TRBD1
DNA: TGTGCCATCACTCCAGGGGGCCTGGGTGGCTACACCTTC
CDR3: CAITPGGLGGYTF

J: TRBJ1-4
V: TRBV6-6
size: NA
D: TRBD1
DNA: TGTGCCAGCAGTCTAACAGGGGCCTTCATCTTCCCTAATGAAAAACTGTTTTTT
CDR3: CASSLTGAFIFPNEKLFF

J: TRBJ2-6
V: TRBV3-1/TRBV3-2
size: NA
D: NA
DNA: TGTGCCAGCAGCCTGACAGTGACTGGGGCCAACGTCCTGACTTTC
CDR3: CASSLTVTGANVLTF

J: TRBJ2-5
V: TRBV10-3
size: NA
D: TRBD2
DNA: TGTGCCATCAGTGAGTCGAAGCCCTACCCCGCAACTAGCGGGAGGAATCAAGAGACCCAGTACTTC
CDR3: CAISESKPYPATSGRNQETQYF

J: TRBJ2-1
V: TRBV19
size: NA
D: NA
DNA: TGTGCCAGTACGGAACCAGGGGCTATCGGTAATGAGCAGTTCTTC
CDR3: CASTEPGAIGNEQFF

J: TRBJ2-2
V: TRBV4-2
size: NA
D: TRBD2
DNA: TGTGCCAGCGCCTCGCGACTAGCGGGAGTAATGTCCGGGGAGCTGTTTTTT
CDR3: CASASRLAGVMSGELFF

J: TRBJ2-3
V: TRBV6-2/TRBV6-3
size: NA
D: NA
DNA: TGTGCCAGCAGCCCTCCCTGGACAAAGCATAGGGATACGCAGTATTTT
CDR3: CASSPPWTKHRDTQYF

J: TRBJ2-7
V: TRBV6-2/TRBV6-3
size: NA
D: NA
DNA: TGTGCCAGCAGTTACTCGGGGCCAGCCTACGAGCAGTACTTC
CDR3: CASSYSGPAYEQYF

J: TRBJ1-2
V: TRBV5-1
size: NA
D: NA
DNA: TGCGCCAGCAGCCCGCTGACAGCTAACTATGGCTACACCTTC
CDR3: CASSPLTANYGYTF

J: TRBJ2-7
V: TRBV29-1
size: NA
D: TRBD1
DNA: TGCAGCGCCAGGGACAGTGGCGCGTACGAGCAGTACTTC
CDR3: CSARDSGAYEQYF

J: TRBJ2-1
V: TRBV4-2
size: NA
D: NA
DNA: TGTGCCAGCAGCCAAGATCCGGGAGAGTCCTACAATGAGCAGTTCTTC
CDR3: CASSQDPGESYNEQFF

J: TRBJ2-7
V: TRBV7-2
size: NA
D: TRBD1
DNA: TGTGCCAGCAGACCGGGACAGGGAAACTACGAGCAGTACTTC
CDR3: CASRPGQGNYEQYF

J: TRBJ2-3
V: TRBV21-1
size: NA
D: NA
DNA: TGTGCCAGCAGCAAAGAGCGGGAGGGGACTAAAATGACCACGGGTACGCAGTATTTT
CDR3: CASSKEREGTKMTTGTQYF

J: TRBJ2-5
V: TRBV18
size: NA
D: NA
DNA: TGTGCCAGCTCACCCGCCCAGGGGCAGGGGGAGACCCAGTACTTC
CDR3: CASSPAQGQGETQYF

J: TRBJ2-1
V: TRBV7-6
size: NA
D: TRBD2
DNA: TGTGCCAGCAGCTTAAAGAGGGCGGGGGGGAGCTCCTACAATGAGCAGTTCTTC
CDR3: CASSLKRAGGSSYNEQFF

J: TRBJ2-7
V: TRBV7-3
size: NA
D: NA
DNA: TGTGCCAGCATCTGGCCTCCCAAGTACGAGCAGTACTTC
CDR3: CASIWPPKYEQYF

J: TRBJ1-1
V: TRBV2
size: NA
D: TRBD1
DNA: TGTGCCAGCAGTGAAGCGCTTCAGGGGGCGCGGACTGAAGCTTTCTTT
CDR3: CASSEALQGARTEAFF

J: TRBJ2-7
V: TRBV10-2
size: NA
D: TRBD1
DNA: TGCGCCAGCACCCCGGACAGGGGGCCCTCCTACGAGCAGTACTTC
CDR3: CASTPDRGPSYEQYF

J: TRBJ2-7
V: TRBV11-3
size: NA
D: TRBD1
DNA: TGTGCCAGCAGCCGTACAGGGGGCTACTCCTACGAGCAGTACTTC
CDR3: CASSRTGGYSYEQYF

J: TRBJ1-2
V: TRBV27
size: NA
D: NA
DNA: TGTGCCAGCAGTATGGGGCGGGGGGGGGCGATCTATGGCTACACCTTC
CDR3: CASSMGRGGAIYGYTF

J: TRBJ1-2
V: TRBV4-1
size: NA
D: TRBD1
DNA: TGCGCCAGCAGCCTATTCACAGGGGGCTTGGACTATGGCTACACCTTC
CDR3: CASSLFTGGLDYGYTF

J: TRBJ2-7
V: TRBV10-1
size: few
D: TRBD2
DNA: TGCGCCAGCAGTGCCGGACTAGTCAGCGAGCAGTACTTC
CDR3: CASSAGLVSEQYF

J: TRBJ2-7
V: TRBV6-2/TRBV6-3
size: NA
D: NA
DNA: TGTGCCAGCAGTTATAGAACCAAATCGGGCTACGAGCAGTACTTC
CDR3: CASSYRTKSGYEQYF

J: TRBJ1-2
V: TRBV5-1
size: NA
D: NA
DNA: TGCGCCAGCAGCAGAGACGGGACTAACTATGGCTACACCTTC
CDR3: CASSRDGTNYGYTF

J: TRBJ1-6
V: TRBV27
size: once
D: NA
DNA: TGTGCCAGCAGTTTGGAGGGATATTCACCCCTCCACTTT
CDR3: CASSLEGYSPLHF

J: TRBJ2-2
V: TRBV11-3
size: NA
D: TRBD1
DNA: TGTGCCAGCAGCACCGGGACAGCTAACACCGGGGAGCTGTTTTTT
CDR3: CASSTGTANTGELFF

J: TRBJ2-7
V: TRBV5-4
size: NA
D: TRBD2
DNA: TGTGCCAGCAGCTTGTCAGTCGCTAGCGGGAACCACGAGCAGTACTTC
CDR3: CASSLSVASGNHEQYF